This T cell receptor (beta chain) is drawn from a study of cytotoxic CD8 clonotypes in ibrutinib-treated CLL. Looking at the study overall: When averaged across all of the samples, the counts came to roughly 240,000 productive templates and about 100,000 productive rearrangements.

Remarks on this clone: Its target is unknown.

Only in-frame clones appear in the TCRdb table, and some are missing; sequencing was by immunoSEQ multiplex PCR. The repertoire holds 130,000 to 150,000 clones, approximately 90% seen once, with under 14% in the top ten. Findings of the study overall: Baseline clonality, higher than in age-matched healthy donors, tracked circulating CD8+ T-cell counts. Public clonotypes, rarely seen, contracted or held steady on treatment.

The CDR3 spans 15 residues. V dropped 3 bases and J dropped 0 bases, with 9 bases sitting between them. Germline loops: CDR1 KGHSH, CDR2 LQKENI. The receptor comes from a human donor with chronic lymphocytic leukemia. The sequencing used PBMCs, collected after 12 months of ibrutinib treatment. The chain couples TRBV18 to TRBJ1-5, with D possibly being TRBD1 (5 bases). The CDR3 DNA follows: TGTGCCAGCTCACCGGAACAGGCTAGCAATCAGCCCCAGCATTTT. It is translated as CASSPEQASNQPQHF.